This T cell receptor beta chain is from a study of CD8+ T cells in alopecia areata. CDR1 and CDR2 (germline): SGHVS, FQNEAQ. Trimming shortened V by 5 bases and J by 4 bases, and 15 bases separated the two germline ends. The CDR3 is 15 residues long. The authors extracted RNA and reverse transcribed it into cDNA as the sequencing template. Profiling relied on immunoSEQ multiplex PCR, and the TCRdb table lists in-frame clones only, not all of them. The sample records approximately 180,000 clones, just over 65% being singletons. This rearrangement joins TRBV7-8 to TRBJ2-1; TRBD1 is a possible D gene (6 bases). The material sequenced was CD8+ T cells sorted from blood, taken at week 0. The sequence came from a human donor with alopecia areata. CDR3: CASSISGTPYNEQFF. The CDR3 bases are TGTGCCAGCAGCATCTCCGGGACACCTTACAATGAGCAGTTCTTC.